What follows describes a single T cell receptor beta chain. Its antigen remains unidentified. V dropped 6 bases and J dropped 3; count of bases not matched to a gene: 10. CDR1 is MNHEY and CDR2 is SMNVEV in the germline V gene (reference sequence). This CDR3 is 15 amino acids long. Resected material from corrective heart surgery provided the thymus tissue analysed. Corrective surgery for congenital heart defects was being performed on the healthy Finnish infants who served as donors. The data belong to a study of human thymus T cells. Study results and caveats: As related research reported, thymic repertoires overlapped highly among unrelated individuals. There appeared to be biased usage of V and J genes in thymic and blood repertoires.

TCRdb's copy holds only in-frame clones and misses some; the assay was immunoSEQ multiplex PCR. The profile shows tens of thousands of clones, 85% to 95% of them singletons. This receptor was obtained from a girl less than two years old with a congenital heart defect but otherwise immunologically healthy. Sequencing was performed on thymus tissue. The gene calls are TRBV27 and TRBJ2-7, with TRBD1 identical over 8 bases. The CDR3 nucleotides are TGTGCCAGCAGCCACCGGGACAGGCTTTTCTACGAGCAGTACTTC. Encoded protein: CASSHRDRLFYEQYF.